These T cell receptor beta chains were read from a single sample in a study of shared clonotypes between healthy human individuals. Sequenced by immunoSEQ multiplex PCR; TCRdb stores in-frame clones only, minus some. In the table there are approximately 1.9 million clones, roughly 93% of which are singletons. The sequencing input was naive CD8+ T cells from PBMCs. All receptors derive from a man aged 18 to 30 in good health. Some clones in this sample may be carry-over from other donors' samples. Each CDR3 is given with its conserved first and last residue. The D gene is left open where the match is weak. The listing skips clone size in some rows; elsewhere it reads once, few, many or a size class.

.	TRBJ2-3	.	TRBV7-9	CASSSNGGPTDTQYF	TGTGCCAGCAGCTCCAATGGGGGACCCACAGATACGCAGTATTTT
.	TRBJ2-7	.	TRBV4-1	CASSQATRPSSYEQYF	TGCGCCAGCAGCCAGGCAACTAGGCCAAGCTCCTACGAGCAGTACTTC
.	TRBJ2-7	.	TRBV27	CASSLGGRGYEQYF	TGTGCCAGCAGTTTGGGTGGGCGCGGGTACGAGCAGTACTTC
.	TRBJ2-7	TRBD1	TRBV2	CASTQGAYEQYF	TGTGCCAGCACTCAGGGGGCCTACGAGCAGTACTTC
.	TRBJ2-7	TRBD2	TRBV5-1	CASSLVAGGSYEQYF	TGCGCCAGCAGCTTGGTCGCGGGAGGCTCCTACGAGCAGTACTTC
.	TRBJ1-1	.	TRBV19	CASSGGLPNTEAFF	TGTGCCAGTAGTGGGGGTCTGCCGAACACTGAAGCTTTCTTT
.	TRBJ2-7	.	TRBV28	CASSLFHRAANEQYF	TGTGCCAGCAGTTTATTCCACAGGGCGGCCAACGAGCAGTACTTC
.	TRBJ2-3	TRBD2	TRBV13	CASSSREGVSTDTQYF	TGTGCCAGCAGCTCCCGGGAGGGTGTTAGCACAGATACGCAGTATTTT
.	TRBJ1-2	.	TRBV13	CASSLEEQAGNYGYTF	TGTGCCAGCAGCTTAGAAGAGCAGGCAGGGAACTATGGCTACACCTTC
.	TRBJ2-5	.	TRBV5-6	CASSLGDLEETQYF	TGTGCCAGCAGCTTAGGGGACCTGGAAGAGACCCAGTACTTC
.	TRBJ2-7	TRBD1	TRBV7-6	CASSTGTGNWYEQYF	TGTGCCAGCAGCACCGGGACAGGGAATTGGTACGAGCAGTACTTC
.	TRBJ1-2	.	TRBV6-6	CASWFGQLDYTF	TGTGCCAGCTGGTTTGGGCAGCTTGACTACACCTTC
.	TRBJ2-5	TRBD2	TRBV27	CASSSRTSGAQETQYF	TGTGCCAGCAGTTCTAGGACTAGCGGAGCTCAAGAGACCCAGTACTTC
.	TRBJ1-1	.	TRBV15	CATSRDRTPAGTEAFF	TGTGCCACCAGCAGAGATAGGACCCCGGCGGGCACTGAAGCTTTCTTT
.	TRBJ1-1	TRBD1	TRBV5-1	CASSWGQGATEAFF	TGCGCCAGCAGCTGGGGACAGGGGGCTACTGAAGCTTTCTTT
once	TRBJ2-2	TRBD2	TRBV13	CASSFLAGGPSNTGELFF	TGTGCCAGCAGCTTCCTAGCGGGAGGGCCGTCGAACACCGGGGAGCTGTTTTTT
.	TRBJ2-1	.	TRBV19	CASSIQSGWELSNEQFF	TGTGCCAGTAGTATACAGTCCGGGTGGGAGTTGTCGAATGAGCAGTTCTTC
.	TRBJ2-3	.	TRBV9	CASSSRAESTDTQYF	TGTGCCAGCAGCTCTAGGGCAGAAAGCACAGATACGCAGTATTTT
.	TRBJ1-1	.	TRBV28	CASSPGVLNTEAFF	TGTGCCAGCAGCCCGGGGGTGTTGAACACTGAAGCTTTCTTT
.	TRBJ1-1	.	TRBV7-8	CASSLEGTTEAFF	TGTGCCAGCAGCTTAGAGGGGACCACTGAAGCTTTCTTT
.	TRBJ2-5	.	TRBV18	CASSPPTTHETQYF	TGTGCCAGCTCACCACCGACGACGCATGAGACCCAGTACTTC
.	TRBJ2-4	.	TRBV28	CASSFGGSKNIQYF	TGTGCCAGCAGTTTTGGCGGCAGCAAAAACATTCAGTACTTC
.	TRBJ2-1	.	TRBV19	CASSIRGNEQFF	TGTGCCAGTAGTATTAGAGGCAATGAGCAGTTCTTC
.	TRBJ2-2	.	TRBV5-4	CASRNRSFNTGELFF	TGTGCCAGCAGGAACAGGTCCTTTAACACCGGGGAGCTGTTTTTT
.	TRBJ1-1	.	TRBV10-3	CAIRTGGTEAFF	TGTGCCATCAGAACGGGGGGCACTGAAGCTTTCTTT
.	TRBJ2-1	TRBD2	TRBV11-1	CASSSREGLNDEQFF	TGTGCCAGCAGCTCCCGGGAGGGGCTCAACGATGAGCAGTTCTTC
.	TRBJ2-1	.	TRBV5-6	CASSFSLNEQFF	TGTGCCAGCAGCTTTTCTCTCAATGAGCAGTTCTTC
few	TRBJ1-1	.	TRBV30	CAWSPPSTEAFF	TGTGCCTGGAGTCCCCCCTCCACTGAAGCTTTCTTT
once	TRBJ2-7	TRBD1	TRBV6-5	CASSPDRDHEQYF	TGTGCCAGCAGCCCGGACAGGGACCACGAGCAGTACTTC
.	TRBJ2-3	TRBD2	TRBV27	CASTGLAGGPDTQYF	TGTGCCAGCACAGGACTAGCGGGAGGGCCAGATACGCAGTATTTT
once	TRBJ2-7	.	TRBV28	CASSLNGESSYEQYF	TGTGCCAGCAGTTTAAACGGCGAGAGCTCCTACGAGCAGTACTTC
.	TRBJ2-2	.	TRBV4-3	CASSQGPNTGELFF	TGCGCCAGCAGCCAAGGCCCGAACACCGGGGAGCTGTTTTTT
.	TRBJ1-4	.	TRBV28	CASVGWSNEKLFF	TGTGCCAGCGTTGGTTGGAGTAATGAAAAACTGTTTTTT
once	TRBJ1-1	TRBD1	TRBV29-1	CSVHSGGGSGNTEAFF	TGCAGCGTTCATTCAGGGGGCGGGTCGGGGAACACTGAAGCTTTCTTT
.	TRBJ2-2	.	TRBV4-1	CASSQDPRGPNTGELFF	TGCGCCAGCAGCCAAGATCCGCGGGGGCCGAACACCGGGGAGCTGTTTTTT
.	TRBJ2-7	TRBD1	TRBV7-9	CASSFHFRDRSPYEQYF	TGTGCCAGCAGCTTCCATTTCCGGGACAGGTCCCCCTACGAGCAGTACTTC
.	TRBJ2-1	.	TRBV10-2	CASRRTRSAESSYNEQFF	TGCGCCAGCAGACGGACCCGTTCAGCGGAGAGCTCCTACAATGAGCAGTTCTTC
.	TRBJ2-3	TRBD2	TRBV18	CASSPSGLAGVPDTQYF	TGTGCCAGCTCACCATCGGGACTAGCGGGAGTCCCAGATACGCAGTATTTT
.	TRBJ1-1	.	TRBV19	CASSIPSVSPNTEAFF	TGTGCCAGTAGTATACCATCGGTGTCCCCGAACACTGAAGCTTTCTTT
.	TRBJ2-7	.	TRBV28	CASSFGVEQYF	TGTGCCAGCAGTTTTGGGGTCGAGCAGTACTTC